This TCR beta chain originates from a study of T cell responses to AZD1222 COVID-19 vaccine. Study-wide points: The donor cohort was predominantly white British with a female majority, and clonal diversity may have been underestimated.

Sequencing used immunoSEQ multiplex PCR; TCRdb keeps in-frame clones, though not all of them. The data contain about 140,000 clones, around 90% of them singletons. The V and J ends lost 2 bases and 1 base, in that order; junction bases with no gene match: 14. In germline, CDR1 is SGHVS, CDR2 FQNEAQ. This CDR3 has 19 residues. Turning to this clone: What it binds is unknown.

This chain connects TRBV7-8 to TRBJ2-7; 10 bases are shared with TRBD2. The sequence was obtained from an adult in good health. The sequences come from peripheral blood, collected on day 0 of AZD1222 vaccination. CDR3 in DNA: TGTGCCAGCAGCTTAAGGGGACGGCTAGCGGGAGAAAAATCCTACGAGCAGTACTTC. Its translation: CASSLRGRLAGEKSYEQYF.